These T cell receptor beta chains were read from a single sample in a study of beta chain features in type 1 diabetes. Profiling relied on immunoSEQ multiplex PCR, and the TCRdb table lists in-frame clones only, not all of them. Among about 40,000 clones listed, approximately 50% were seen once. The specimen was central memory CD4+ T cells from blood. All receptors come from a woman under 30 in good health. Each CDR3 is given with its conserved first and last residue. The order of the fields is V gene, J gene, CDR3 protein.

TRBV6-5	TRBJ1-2	CASSYAGTIYGYTF
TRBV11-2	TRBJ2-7	CASRRLISYEQYF
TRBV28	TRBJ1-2	CASSFLRVNGYTF
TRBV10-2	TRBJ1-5	CASSEIGTFGEGNNQPQHF
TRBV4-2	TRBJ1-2	CASNPGWQANYGYTF
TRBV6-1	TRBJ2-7	CASSAQASYEQYF
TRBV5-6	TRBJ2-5	CASSLVAGELEQYF
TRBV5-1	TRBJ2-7	CASSWGLAAGSYEQYF
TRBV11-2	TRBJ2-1	CASSLGTGAYNEQFF
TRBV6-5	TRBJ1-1	CASGTGTTEAFF
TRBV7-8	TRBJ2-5	CASSVRQGRSQETQYF
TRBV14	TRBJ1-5	CASQGDQPQHF
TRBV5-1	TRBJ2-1	CASSLASGSYNEQFF
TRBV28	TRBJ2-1	CASSRSHRQGNNNEQFF
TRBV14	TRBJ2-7	CASSRIGQGGTYEQYF
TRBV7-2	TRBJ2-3	CASSLLLAGGDSTDTQYF
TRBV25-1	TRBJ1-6	CASRRGTDSPLHF
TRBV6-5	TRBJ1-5	CASSSGTGHSNQPQHF
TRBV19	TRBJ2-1	CASTYLAGGPGEQFF
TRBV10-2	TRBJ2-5	CASSKGQGLNQYF
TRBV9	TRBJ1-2	CASSVDRNYGYTF
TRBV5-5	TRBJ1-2	CASRERQGPTGYTF
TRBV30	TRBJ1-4	CAWSLQGGTNEKLFF
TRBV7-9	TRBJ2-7	CASSLSLAGSSYEQYF
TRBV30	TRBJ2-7	CAWSLSYEQYF
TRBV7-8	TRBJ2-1	CASSLAGRGGDNEQFF
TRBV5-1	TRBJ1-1	CASSLGDSQTSEAFF
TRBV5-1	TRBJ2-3	CASSSISGSDDTQYF
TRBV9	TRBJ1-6	CASSRVVSYNSPLHF
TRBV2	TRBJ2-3	CASSEAPGLAADTQYF
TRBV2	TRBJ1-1	CASSGTGWNTEAFF